The 23 T cell receptor beta chains reported below all come from one sample, sequenced in a study of CXCR3-negative and CXCR3-positive naive CD8 T cells. UMI-labeled 5' RACE TRB cDNA libraries were prepared from the cells. Reanalyzing the 5' RACE reads, TCRdb keeps one entry per CDR3 protein, without DNA. The sample shows 60,000 to 70,000 distinct CDR3 sequences, and around 0.7% sits with its ten largest clones. Overall study results and limits: Relative to CXCR3-negative naive cells, CXCR3-positive naive cells had more hydrophobic TRB CDR3s.

Their antigens are not known. The sequencing sample was made of naive CXCR3+ CD8+ T cells from blood. Specified subset: CD45RO-CCR7+CD27+CD95- naive CD8+ T cells expressing CXCR3 (TNR3+). The source is a human donor in good health. Some clones in this sample may be carry-over from other donors' samples.

The chain employs TRBV12-3 or TRBV12-4 and TRBJ1-4. This CDR3 has 14 residues. CDR3 sequence reads: CASSSGPDGEKLFF.

The chain has TRBV7-2 and TRBJ2-7; TCRdb designates TRBD2, a call that cannot be tested without DNA. The CDR3 loop spans 14 amino acids. Germline CDR1 and CDR2: SGHTA and FQGNSA. The CDR3 is CASSPGGHAYEQYF.

The genes are TRBV7-9 and TRBJ2-7; the TRBD1 assignment by TCRdb is unverifiable without DNA. There are 14 residues in the CDR3. Germline V gene data show CDR1 as SEHNR and CDR2 as FQNEAQ (reference sequence). This CDR3 is CASSFLGHTYEQYF.

The genes are TRBV18 and TRBJ2-7. The CDR3 contains 15 residues. CDR1 and CDR2 (germline): KGHSH, LQKENI. The CDR3 sequence is CASSPPRGFSYEQYF.

V and J are TRBV7-9 and TRBJ2-7; TCRdb picks TRBD1, but there is no DNA to check that call. The CDR3 has 13 residues. Germline-derived CDR1 and CDR2 are SEHNR and FQNEAQ (reference sequence). CDR3 residues: CASSSTGDYEQYF.

The chain is built from TRBV30 and TRBJ2-1; TCRdb's D call, TRBD2, is unchecked because there is no DNA. Looked up from germline, CDR1 is GTSNPN and CDR2 is SVGIG (reference sequence). The CDR3 contains 16 residues. CDR3 loop: CAWSDRLAGFYNEQFF.

The V and J genes are TRBV27 and TRBJ2-3; with no DNA, the TCRdb D assignment of TRBD1 cannot be verified. Looked up from germline, CDR1 is MNHEY and CDR2 is SMNVEV (reference sequence). This CDR3 has 13 amino acids. The CDR3 sequence: CASSLTGADTQYF.

The chain recombines TRBV5-1 with TRBJ1-1; checking the TCRdb D call of TRBD1 is not possible without DNA. The length of the CDR3 is 13 residues. In germline, CDR1 is SGHRS, CDR2 YFSETQ. CDR3 protein: CASSSGTGTEAFF. The full variable domain, completed using reference TRBV5-1 and TRBJ1-1, is KAGVTQTPRYLIKTRGQQVTLSCSPISGHRSVSWYQQTPGQGLQFLFEYFSETQRNKGNFPGRFSGRQFSNSRSEMNVSTLELGDSALYLCASSSGTGTEAFFGQGTRLTVV.

This chain joins TRBV5-8 and TRBJ1-2. Germline V gene lookup returns CDR1 SGHTS and CDR2 YDEGEE. The CDR3 covers 13 residues. This chain's CDR3 is CASSRALNYGYTF.

The gene calls are TRBV14 and TRBJ2-7; no DNA is available, so the TRBD1 call from TCRdb remains unchecked. Germline CDR1 SGHDN, CDR2 FVKESK. The CDR3 spans 13 residues. The CDR3 loop reads CASSQPGGDEQYF.

The rearrangement uses TRBV29-1 and TRBJ2-7. The CDR3 spans 12 residues. Germline CDR1 and CDR2: SQVTM and ANQGSEA. CDR3: CSVESGTYEQYF.

CDR3 in amino acids: CASSQGTSGNNNEQFF. The chain combines TRBV4-1 with TRBJ2-1; there is no DNA to check the TCRdb D call of TRBD2. The length of the CDR3 is 16 residues. In germline, CDR1 is MGHRA, CDR2 YSYEKL.

The rearrangement links TRBV20-1 to TRBJ1-1. This CDR3 spans 13 amino acids. CDR1 is DFQATT and CDR2 is SNEGSKA in the germline V gene (reference sequence). The CDR3 sequence: CSARDTPNTEAFF.

This rearrangement joins TRBV28 to TRBJ2-7; the TCRdb call, TRBD1, lacks DNA for checking. The germline V gene has CDR1 MDHEN and CDR2 SYDVKM. CDR3 length: 16 amino acids. CDR3 protein: CASSETVARGRGEQYF.

V usage is TRBV29-1 and J usage is TRBJ2-7; lacking DNA, the TRBD1 call made by TCRdb goes unchecked. CDR1 SQVTM and CDR2 ANQGSEA come from the germline V gene. The length of the CDR3 is 13 residues. This CDR3 reads CSVEGGGVYEQYF.

The chain uses TRBV6-5 and TRBJ1-2; without DNA, the TCRdb call of TRBD1 cannot be checked. From germline, CDR1 is MNHEY and CDR2 SVGAGI. The CDR3 runs to 16 residues. The CDR3 reads CASSPNQRQGEDGYTF.

The chain couples TRBV19 to TRBJ2-7; no DNA is available, so the TRBD1 call from TCRdb remains unchecked. The CDR3 loop spans 12 amino acids. From germline, CDR1 is LNHDA and CDR2 SQIVND (reference sequence). The CDR3 loop is CASRRDNGEQYF.

The J gene is TRBJ2-7, the V gene TRBV28; TCRdb's D call, TRBD1, is unchecked because there is no DNA. The CDR3 has 13 amino acids. The germline CDR1 and CDR2 sequences are MDHEN and SYDVKM. The CDR3 region is CASNRQGSYEQYF.

The J gene is TRBJ1-6, the V gene TRBV6-2 or TRBV6-3; TCRdb's D gene call, TRBD1, goes unchecked for lack of DNA. The CDR3 has 15 amino acids. Germline values: CDR1 MNHEY, CDR2 SVGEGT. The CDR3: CASSYLGQENSPLHF.

The V gene is TRBV6-2 or TRBV6-3, the J gene TRBJ2-1; TCRdb's assignment of TRBD1 cannot be checked, as there is no DNA. This CDR3 comprises 16 residues. Germline V CDR1 and CDR2: MNHEY, SVGEGT. CDR3 sequence: CASSTNDRARYNEQFF.

This sequence joins TRBV20-1 and TRBJ2-7; TCRdb indicates TRBD2, and absent DNA this call remains unverified. Germline CDR1 is DFQATT and CDR2 is SNEGSKA (reference sequence). The CDR3 is 15 amino acids. The CDR3 loop reads CSARDSAGVVYEQYF.

The rearrangement links TRBV4-3 to TRBJ2-1; there is no DNA to check the TCRdb D call of TRBD2. Germline values: CDR1 LGHNA, CDR2 YSLEER. The CDR3 is 14 amino acids. CDR3: CASRDLAGYNEQFF.

This chain joins TRBV29-1 and TRBJ2-7; TCRdb names TRBD1, which stays unverified in the absence of DNA. CDR3 length: 13 residues. Germline V CDR1 and CDR2: SQVTM, ANQGSEA. The CDR3 here is CSVGTGDQYEQYF.